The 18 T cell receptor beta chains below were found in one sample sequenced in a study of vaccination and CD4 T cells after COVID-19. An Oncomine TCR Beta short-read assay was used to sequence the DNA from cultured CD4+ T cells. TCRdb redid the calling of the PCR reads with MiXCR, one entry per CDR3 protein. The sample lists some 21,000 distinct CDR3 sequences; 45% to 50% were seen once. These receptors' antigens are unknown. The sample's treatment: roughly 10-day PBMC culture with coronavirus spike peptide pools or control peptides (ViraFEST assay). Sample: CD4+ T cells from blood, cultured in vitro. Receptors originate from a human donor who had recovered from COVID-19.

Here the CDR3 reads CASSGGSKQETQYF. CDR3 sequence (DNA): TGTGCCAGCAGTGGGGGGAGTAAACAAGAGACCCAGTACTTC. The chain links TRBV2 to TRBJ2-5; the D gene could be TRBD1 or TRBD2 (5 bases each). The CDR3 has 14 residues. Trimming shortened V by 4 bases and J by 2 bases, and 11 bases separated the two germline ends. The germline CDR1 and CDR2 sequences are SNHLY and FYNNEI. The complete variable domain, with remaining parts taken from reference TRBV2 and TRBJ2-5, reads EPEVTQTPSHQVTQMGQEVILRCVPISNHLYFYWYRQILGQKVEFLVSFYNNEISEKSEIFDDQFSVERPDGSNFTLKIRSTKLEDSAMYFCASSGGSKQETQYFGPGTRLLVL.

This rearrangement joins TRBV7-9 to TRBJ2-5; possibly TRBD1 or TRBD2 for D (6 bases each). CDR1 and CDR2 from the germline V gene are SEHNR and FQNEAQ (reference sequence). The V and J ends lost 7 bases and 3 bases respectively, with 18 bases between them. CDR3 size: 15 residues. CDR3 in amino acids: CASTLEGGLEETQYF. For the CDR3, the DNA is TGTGCCAGCACTCTAGAGGGGGGTCTTGAAGAGACCCAGTACTTC.

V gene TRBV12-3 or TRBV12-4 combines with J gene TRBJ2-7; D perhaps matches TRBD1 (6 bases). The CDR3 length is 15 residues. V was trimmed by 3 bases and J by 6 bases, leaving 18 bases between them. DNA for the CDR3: TGTGCCAGCAGTTTTGGGGCAGGGGTACGGGGCGAGCAGTACTTC. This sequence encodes CASSFGAGVRGEQYF.

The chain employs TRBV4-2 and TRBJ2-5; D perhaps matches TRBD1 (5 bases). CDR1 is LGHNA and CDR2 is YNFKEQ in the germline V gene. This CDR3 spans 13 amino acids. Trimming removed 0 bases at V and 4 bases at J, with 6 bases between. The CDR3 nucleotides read TGTGCCAGCAGCCAAGAACAGGCAGAGACCCAGTACTTC. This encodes CASSQEQAETQYF.

The CDR3 DNA follows: TGTGCCACCAGAGATATACCCGGACCTAGATACTACGAGCAGTACTTC. Its translation is CATRDIPGPRYYEQYF. This sequence joins TRBV15 and TRBJ2-7; D is unresolved. Germline V gene sequence: CDR1 LNHNV, CDR2 YYDKDF (reference sequence). This CDR3 spans 16 amino acids. The V end was cut by 6 bases, the J end by 3 bases, with 21 bases between. Full variable domain (rest looked up from reference TRBV15 and TRBJ2-7): DAMVIQNPRYQVTQFGKPVTLSCSQTLNHNVMYWYQQKSSQAPKLLFHYYDKDFNNEADTPDNFQSRRPNTSFCFLDIRSPGLGDTAMYLCATRDIPGPRYYEQYFGPGTRLTVT.

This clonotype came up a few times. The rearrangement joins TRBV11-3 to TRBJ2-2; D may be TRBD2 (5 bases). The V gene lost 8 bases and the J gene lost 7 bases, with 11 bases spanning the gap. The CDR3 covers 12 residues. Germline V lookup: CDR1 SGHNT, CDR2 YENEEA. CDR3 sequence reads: CASHTRGGELFF. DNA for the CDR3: TGTGCCAGCCACACTAGAGGCGGGGAGCTGTTTTTT.

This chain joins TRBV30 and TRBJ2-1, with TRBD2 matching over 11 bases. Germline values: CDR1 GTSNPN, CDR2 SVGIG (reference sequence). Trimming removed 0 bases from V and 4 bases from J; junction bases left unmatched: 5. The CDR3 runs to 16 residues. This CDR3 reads CAWSVGTSGPYNEQFF. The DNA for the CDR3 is TGTGCCTGGAGTGTAGGGACTAGCGGACCTTACAATGAGCAGTTCTTC.

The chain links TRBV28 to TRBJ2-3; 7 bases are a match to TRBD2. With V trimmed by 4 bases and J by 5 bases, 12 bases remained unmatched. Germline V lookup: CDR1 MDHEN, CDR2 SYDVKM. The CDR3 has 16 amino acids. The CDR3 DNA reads TGTGCCAGCAGTTACCCCTTAGCGGGCGTAGGAGATACGCAGTATTTT. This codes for CASSYPLAGVGDTQYF.

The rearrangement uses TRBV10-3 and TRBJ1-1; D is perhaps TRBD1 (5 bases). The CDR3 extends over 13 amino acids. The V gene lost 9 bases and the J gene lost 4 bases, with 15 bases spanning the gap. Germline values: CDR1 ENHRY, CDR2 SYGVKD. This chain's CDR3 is CAMGPSEATEAFF. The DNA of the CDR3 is TGTGCCATGGGGCCCTCGGAGGCCACTGAAGCTTTCTTT.

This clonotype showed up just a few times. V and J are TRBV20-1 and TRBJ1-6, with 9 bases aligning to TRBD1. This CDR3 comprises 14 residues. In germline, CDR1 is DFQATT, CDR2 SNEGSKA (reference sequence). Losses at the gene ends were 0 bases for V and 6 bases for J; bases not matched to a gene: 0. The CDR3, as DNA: TGCAGTGCTAGAGAGGACAGGGGTAATTCACCCCTCCACTTT. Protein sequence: CSAREDRGNSPLHF.

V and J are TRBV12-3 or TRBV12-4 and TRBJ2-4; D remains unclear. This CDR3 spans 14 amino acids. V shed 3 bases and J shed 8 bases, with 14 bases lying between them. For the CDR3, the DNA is TGTGCCAGCAGTTTTTGGCAAAAATCAGACATTCAGTACTTC. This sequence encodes CASSFWQKSDIQYF.

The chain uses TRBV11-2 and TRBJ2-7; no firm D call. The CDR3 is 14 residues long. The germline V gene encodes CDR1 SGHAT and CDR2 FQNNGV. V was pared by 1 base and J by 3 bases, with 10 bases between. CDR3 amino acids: CASSLVRAGYEQYF. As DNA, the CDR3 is TGTGCCAGCAGCTTAGTTAGAGCCGGCTACGAGCAGTACTTC.

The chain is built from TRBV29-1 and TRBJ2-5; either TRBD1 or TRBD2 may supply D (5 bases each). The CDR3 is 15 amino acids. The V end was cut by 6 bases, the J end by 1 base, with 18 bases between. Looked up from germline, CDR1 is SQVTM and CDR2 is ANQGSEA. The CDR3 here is CSVDKGTSSQETQYF. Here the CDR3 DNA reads TGCAGCGTAGATAAAGGGACGTCAAGCCAAGAGACCCAGTACTTC.

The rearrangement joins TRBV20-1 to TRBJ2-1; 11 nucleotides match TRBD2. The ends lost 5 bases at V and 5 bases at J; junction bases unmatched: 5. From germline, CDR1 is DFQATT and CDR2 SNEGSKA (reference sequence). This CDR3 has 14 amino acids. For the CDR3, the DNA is TGCAGTGCTTTTACTAGCGGGAGCAACAATGAGCAGTTCTTC. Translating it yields CSAFTSGSNNEQFF.

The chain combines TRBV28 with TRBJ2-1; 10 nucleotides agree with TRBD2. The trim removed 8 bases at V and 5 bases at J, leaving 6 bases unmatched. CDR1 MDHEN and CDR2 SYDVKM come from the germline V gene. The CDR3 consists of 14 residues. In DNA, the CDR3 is TGTGCCAGCCCGTCTAGCGGGAGAGACAATGAGCAGTTCTTC. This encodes CASPSSGRDNEQFF. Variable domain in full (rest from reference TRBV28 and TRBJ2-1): DVKVTQSSRYLVKRTGEKVFLECVQDMDHENMFWYRQDPGLGLRLIYFSYDVKMKEKGDIPEGYSVSREKKERFSLILESASTNQTSMYLCASPSSGRDNEQFFGPGTRLTVL.

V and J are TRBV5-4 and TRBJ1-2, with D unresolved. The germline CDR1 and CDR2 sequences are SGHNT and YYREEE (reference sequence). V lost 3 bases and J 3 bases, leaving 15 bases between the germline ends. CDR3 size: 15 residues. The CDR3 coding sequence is TGTGCCAGCAGCTCCACTCTTGAGGGAGACTATGGCTACACCTTC. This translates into CASSSTLEGDYGYTF.

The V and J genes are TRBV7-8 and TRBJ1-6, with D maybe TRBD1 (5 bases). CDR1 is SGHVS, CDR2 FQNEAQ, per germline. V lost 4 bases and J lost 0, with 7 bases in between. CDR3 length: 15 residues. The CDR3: CASSSGVSYNSPLHF. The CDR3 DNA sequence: TGTGCCAGCAGCTCGGGGGTCTCCTATAATTCACCCCTCCACTTT.

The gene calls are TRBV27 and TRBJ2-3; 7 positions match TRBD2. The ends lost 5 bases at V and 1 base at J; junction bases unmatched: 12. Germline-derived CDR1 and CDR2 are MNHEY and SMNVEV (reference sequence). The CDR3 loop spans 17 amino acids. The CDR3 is CASSLYSGLGGTDTQYF. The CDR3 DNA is TGTGCCAGCAGTCTATACTCTGGACTAGGGGGCACAGATACGCAGTATTTT.